The 25 T cell receptor beta chains in this list originate from one sample, sequenced in a study of blood T cell repertoires in COVID-19 (dated by TCRdb to 2019 to 2021). The library was generated by the immunoSEQ multiplex PCR assay. TCRdb provides this immuneACCESS table in a form limited to in-frame rearrangements. Some clones are lacking; in checked studies, under half of them reflect an unresolved V gene, and why the rest are absent is not known. This sample lists about 70,000 clones; roughly 86% were detected once. 9.5% to 15% of the sample is taken by the ten largest. Sequenced: peripheral blood. These receptors were obtained from a human donor in a cohort sampled during active COVID-19.

In its sample, this clone was seen once. The chain combines TRBV2 with TRBJ1-4; 9 positions agree with TRBD1. V shed 6 bases and J 7 bases; nucleotides not matched to a gene: 6. Germline CDR1 reads SNHLY; CDR2 reads FYNNEI. The CDR3 is 14 residues long. CDR3 coding DNA: TGTGCCAGCAGAGCCGGGACAGGGCCTGAAAAACTGTTTTTT. This encodes CASRAGTGPEKLFF.

Here the CDR3 DNA reads TGTGCCATCACAGCGGGGGGGGCGGGGAATGAGCAGTTCTTC. Protein: CAITAGGAGNEQFF. This sequence joins TRBV10-3 and TRBJ2-1; 10 nucleotides agree with TRBD2. The CDR3 is made up of 14 amino acids. CDR1 and CDR2 from the germline V gene are ENHRY and SYGVKD. Trimming cost V 7 bases and J 7 bases; bases outside gene matches: 7.

This clone was counted between two and nine times. The V and J genes are TRBV7-3 and TRBJ2-1, with 8 bases fitting TRBD2. V was pared by 5 bases and J by 8 bases, with 14 bases of the junction left unmatched. This CDR3 region has 16 residues. The germline CDR1 and CDR2 sequences are SGHTA and FQGTGA. The CDR3 DNA sequence: TGTGCCAGCAGCGGAGGGGAGACTAGCGCGTCCGATGAGCAGTTCTTC. This sequence encodes CASSGGETSASDEQFF.

The CDR3 loop is CASGLDQLLAGETTDTQYF. CDR3 in DNA: TGTGCTAGTGGTTTGGACCAACTTCTAGCGGGGGAGACCACAGATACGCAGTATTTT. The chain recombines TRBV12-5 with TRBJ2-3; TRBD2 agrees at 10 bases. CDR1 and CDR2 (germline): LGHNT, FRNRAP. With 1 base clipped from V and 2 bases from J, the junction kept 12 bases outside the gene matches. This CDR3 comprises 19 residues.

A few counts support this clone. This chain joins TRBV3-1 (or the pseudogene TRBV3-2) and TRBJ1-5; D is undetermined. Deletions cut 0 bases from V and 7 bases from J, with 16 bases between. Per germline, CDR1 LGHDT and CDR2 YNNKEL (reference sequence). CDR3 length: 16 residues. In nucleotides, the CDR3 is TGTGCCAGCAGCCAAGATTCGTCAGGTCCCGGACAGCCCCAGCATTTT. This sequence encodes CASSQDSSGPGQPQHF.

This chain connects TRBV11-2 to TRBJ2-2, with a possible D match to TRBD1 (6 bases). Germline V gene lookup returns CDR1 SGHAT and CDR2 FQNNGV. V shed 3 bases and J shed 7 bases, with 18 bases lying between them. The CDR3 has 16 amino acids. The DNA of the CDR3 is TGTGCCAGCAGCTTCTCCGAGGGGACACTCGGCGGGGAGCTGTTTTTT. Translating gives CASSFSEGTLGGELFF.

The chain links TRBV12-5 to TRBJ2-7, with TRBD2 as a possible D gene (5 bases). This CDR3 comprises 13 residues. Trimming shortened V by 3 bases and J by 5 bases, and 11 bases separated the two germline ends. From germline, CDR1 is LGHNT and CDR2 FRNRAP. For the CDR3, the DNA is TGTGCTAGTGGTTTAGCGGCAAGGGACGAGCAGTACTTC. This encodes CASGLAARDEQYF.

The chain is built from TRBV2 and TRBJ2-7, with TRBD1 matching over 8 bases. The CDR3 sequence is 13 residues long. V dropped 6 bases and J dropped 5; count of bases not matched to a gene: 6. Germline CDR1 reads SNHLY; CDR2 reads FYNNEI. Here the CDR3 reads CASSLDRGDEQYF. CDR3 DNA: TGTGCCAGCAGCCTCGACAGGGGCGACGAGCAGTACTTC.

The rearrangement uses TRBV19 and TRBJ2-3; no clear D. V shed 1 base and J shed 2 bases, with 4 bases lying between them. This CDR3 region has 13 residues. Germline CDR1 reads LNHDA; CDR2 reads SQIVND (reference sequence). The CDR3 reads CASSIAHTDTQYF. The CDR3 nucleotides are TGTGCCAGTAGTATAGCCCACACAGATACGCAGTATTTT.

V usage is TRBV5-6 and J usage is TRBJ2-1; 7 nucleotides align to TRBD2. Germline CDR1 reads SGHDT; CDR2 reads YYEEEE. CDR3 length: 14 residues. The junction had 4 bases not matched to a gene; V was cut back by 1 base and J by 6 bases. For the CDR3, the DNA is TGTGCCAGCAGCTTGCTAGCGGCGGCCAATGAGCAGTTCTTC. It is translated as CASSLLAAANEQFF.

In this sample, this clone turned up once. The V call is TRBV4-2, the J call TRBJ2-3; 8 bases align to TRBD1. The CDR3 runs 18 residues. Trimming took 1 base from V and 0 from J; bases not matched to a gene: 9. Germline V gene data show CDR1 as LGHNA and CDR2 as YNFKEQ. The CDR3 protein is CASSQGWGQDTSTDTQYF. DNA for the CDR3: TGTGCCAGCAGCCAAGGGTGGGGACAGGACACTAGCACAGATACGCAGTATTTT.

J is TRBJ2-3 and V is TRBV3-1 (or the pseudogene TRBV3-2); D may be TRBD2 (5 bases). The germline gives CDR1 LGHDT, CDR2 YNNKEL (reference sequence). V lost 0 bases, J lost 4 bases, and 17 bases lay in between. This CDR3 is 17 amino acids long. Here the CDR3 reads CASSQDRGRRVADTQYF. CDR3 sequence (DNA): TGTGCCAGCAGCCAAGATCGAGGGCGGCGGGTTGCAGATACGCAGTATTTT.

This clone was counted once. This rearrangement joins TRBV6-5 to TRBJ1-3; D ambiguous. Looked up from germline, CDR1 is MNHEY and CDR2 is SVGAGI. V shed 6 bases and J shed 0 bases, with 9 bases lying between them. CDR3 length equals 14 residues. Here the CDR3 DNA reads TGTGCCAGCAGCCGAGAATACTCTGGAAACACCATATATTTT. Its protein is CASSREYSGNTIYF.

The V and J genes are TRBV18 and TRBJ2-7; D is perhaps TRBD1 (6 bases). Germline loops: CDR1 KGHSH, CDR2 LQKENI. The CDR3 contains 15 residues. V lost 4 bases to trimming and J lost 0 bases, with 13 bases between them. The CDR3 region is CASSLPGVLSYEQYF. The CDR3 DNA reads as TGTGCCAGCTCACTACCAGGGGTCCTCTCCTACGAGCAGTACTTC.

The gene calls are TRBV7-2 and TRBJ2-7; tentative D call: TRBD2 (6 bases). In germline, CDR1 is SGHTA, CDR2 FQGNSA. V was cut by 4 bases and J by 2 bases, with 12 bases left in between. The length of the CDR3 is 14 residues. CDR3: CASSSGTGAYEQYF. As DNA, the CDR3 is TGTGCCAGCAGCTCCGGGACGGGGGCCTACGAGCAGTACTTC.

This chain links TRBV19 with TRBJ1-1, with D possibly being TRBD1 (6 bases). Trimming left V 6 bases short and J 8 bases short, with 10 bases between. The CDR3 has 11 amino acids. CDR1 is LNHDA, CDR2 SQIVND, per germline (reference sequence). In nucleotides, the CDR3 is TGTGCCAGTAGCCCTGGGACAGAAGCTTTCTTT. Translation gives CASSPGTEAFF.

This clone has a handful of counts. The chain joins TRBV7-2 to TRBJ1-6, with D possibly TRBD1 on 6 matching bases. The CDR3 contains 18 residues. Germline loops: CDR1 SGHTA, CDR2 FQGNSA. V dropped 0 bases and J dropped 1 base, with 13 bases sitting between them. CDR3 DNA: TGTGCCAGCAGCTTAGCTAACTTAGGGGGTTCCTATAATTCACCCCTCCACTTT. The encoded protein is CASSLANLGGSYNSPLHF.

The chain is built from TRBV7-8 and TRBJ1-2; D might be TRBD1 (5 bases). V gave up 5 bases and J gave up 5 bases, with 18 bases separating them. Germline V gene lookup returns CDR1 SGHVS and CDR2 FQNEAQ. This CDR3 spans 15 amino acids. CDR3 in amino acids: CASSATASWAYGYTF. In DNA form, the CDR3 reads TGTGCCAGCAGCGCGACAGCGTCGTGGGCTTATGGCTACACCTTC.

The J gene is TRBJ2-3, the V gene TRBV19, with 10 bases matching TRBD1. The CDR3 is 14 amino acids. V gave up 9 bases and J gave up 3 bases; unmatched junction bases: 6. CDR1 and CDR2 (germline): LNHDA, SQIVND (reference sequence). CDR3 bases: TGTGCCAGCCTCGGACAGGGGGGAACAGATACGCAGTATTTT. Amino acid sequence: CASLGQGGTDTQYF.

V gene TRBV5-4 combines with J gene TRBJ1-3; a weak D match, TRBD1 (5 bases). V was cut by 4 bases and J by 0 bases, with 11 bases left in between. Per the germline V gene, CDR1 is SGHNT and CDR2 is YYREEE (reference sequence). The CDR3 length is 15 residues. DNA for the CDR3: TGTGCCAGCAGCCTGGGGACTAACTCTGGAAACACCATATATTTT. Protein sequence: CASSLGTNSGNTIYF.

This chain connects TRBV29-1 to TRBJ1-1; tentatively, D is TRBD1 (5 bases). Looked up from germline, CDR1 is SQVTM and CDR2 is ANQGSEA. V was trimmed by 8 bases and J by 1 base, leaving 11 bases between them. The CDR3 consists of 12 residues. CDR3 region: CSTVQGNTEAFF. CDR3 in DNA: TGCAGCACCGTCCAGGGGAACACTGAAGCTTTCTTT. Using reference TRBV29-1 and TRBJ1-1 for the parts outside the CDR3, the full variable domain is SAVISQKPSRDICQRGTSLTIQCQVDSQVTMMFWYRQQPGQSLTLIATANQGSEATYESGFVIDKFPISRPNLTFSTLTVSNMSPEDSSIYLCSTVQGNTEAFFGQGTRLTVV.

The genes are TRBV6-5 and TRBJ2-7; tentatively, D is TRBD2 (5 bases). Germline assignment: CDR1 MNHEY and CDR2 SVGAGI. The CDR3 runs to 14 residues. Trimming left V 7 bases short and J 1 base short, with 14 bases between. The DNA for the CDR3 is TGTGCCAGCAAGGGAGTAACAGCATCCTACGAGCAGTACTTC. Translation: CASKGVTASYEQYF.

The chain is built from TRBV5-6 and TRBJ2-7, with 7 nucleotides matching TRBD1. The CDR3 consists of 13 residues. Germline V gene lookup returns CDR1 SGHDT and CDR2 YYEEEE. The V and J ends lost 5 bases and 0 bases, in that order; junction bases with no gene match: 2. The CDR3, as DNA: TGTGCCAGCAGGGGACAGAGCTCCTACGAGCAGTACTTC. Translation gives CASRGQSSYEQYF.

V is TRBV10-3 and J is TRBJ2-1; 11 bases are shared with TRBD2. The ends lost 3 bases at V and 7 bases at J; junction bases unmatched: 8. The CDR3 length is 16 residues. Germline V CDR1 and CDR2: ENHRY, SYGVKD. CDR3 sequence reads: CAISDRVAGGQNEQFF. Written as DNA, the CDR3 is TGTGCCATCAGTGATCGGGTAGCGGGGGGGCAAAATGAGCAGTTCTTC.

The chain uses TRBV7-8 and TRBJ2-2; unclear D gene. Trimming stripped 2 bases from V and 1 base from J, with 8 bases between. This CDR3 comprises 15 residues. Germline loops: CDR1 SGHVS, CDR2 FQNEAQ. DNA for the CDR3: TGTGCCAGCAGCTTAATTCGACTGAACACCGGGGAGCTGTTTTTT. It codes for CASSLIRLNTGELFF.